The rows below give T cell receptor beta chains drawn from one sample of a study of shared clonotypes between healthy human individuals. Using immunoSEQ multiplex PCR, the repertoire was profiled, and TCRdb retains in-frame clones only, with some absent. Of about 1.5 million clones in the sample, around 95% are singletons; the top ten hold more than 0.9%. What was sequenced was naive CD4+ T cells sorted from blood. These receptor sequences come from a man aged 25-45 years in good health. Both conserved end residues are part of each CDR3. D genes are given only for firm matches. Clone size, where shown, is once, few, many, or a class for clones that have expanded.

NA | TRBJ2-5 | TRBV6-1 | NA | CASSTRETQYF | TGTGCCAGCAGTACGCGAGAGACCCAGTACTTC
NA | TRBJ2-5 | TRBV7-6 | once | CASKGSGALETQYF | TGTGCCAGCAAGGGTTCCGGCGCCTTAGAGACCCAGTACTTC
TRBD2 | TRBJ2-5 | TRBV5-1 | NA | CASSLEASGQETQYF | TGCGCCAGCAGCTTGGAAGCTAGCGGTCAAGAGACCCAGTACTTC
NA | TRBJ1-5 | TRBV28 | once | CASSLFSFLYRYSNQPQHF | TGTGCCAGCAGTTTATTTAGCTTTTTGTACAGATATAGCAATCAGCCCCAGCATTTT
NA | TRBJ2-3 | TRBV5-6 | once | CASSLFGRATDTQYF | TGTGCCAGCAGCTTGTTTGGGCGCGCCACAGATACGCAGTATTTT
TRBD2 | TRBJ2-7 | TRBV11-2 | few | CASSLVPAGDYEQYF | TGTGCCAGCAGCTTAGTCCCAGCGGGAGACTACGAGCAGTACTTC
NA | TRBJ1-1 | TRBV28 | NA | CASSLATPPEAFF | TGTGCCAGCAGTTTGGCCACCCCCCCTGAAGCTTTCTTT
TRBD1 | TRBJ2-1 | TRBV28 | NA | CASSSPGQGGNEQFF | TGTGCCAGCAGTTCTCCGGGACAGGGGGGAAATGAGCAGTTCTTC
TRBD1 | TRBJ2-2 | TRBV19 | NA | CASSRTGGVPGELFF | TGTGCCAGTAGTAGGACAGGGGGCGTCCCCGGGGAGCTGTTTTTT
NA | TRBJ1-3 | TRBV27 | once | CASSQTTGSGNTIYF | TGTGCCAGCAGTCAAACTACAGGGTCTGGAAACACCATATATTTT
NA | TRBJ1-2 | TRBV7-9 | NA | CASSRPAGASVDYGYTF | TGTGCCAGCAGCCGCCCCGCAGGGGCTTCGGTTGACTATGGCTACACCTTC